This T cell receptor beta chain was sequenced in a study of T cell responses to AZD1222 COVID-19 vaccine (dated by TCRdb to about 2021). About the full investigation: AZD1222 recipients with second doses at about 4 weeks or about 12 weeks were pooled, because spike-specific TCR depth and breadth did not differ between schedules. Enrollment into the trials was organized by age into subgroups of 18-55, 56-69 and 70-plus years, and those subgroups contained roughly 150, 30 and 60 TCR-sequenced participants, respectively. A total of 230 to 250 trial participants underwent TCR sequencing, of whom about 210 received two doses of AZD1222 and approximately 25 received two doses of the MenACWY control vaccine. The research as a whole found: Epitopes outside the regions mutated in the B.1.351 and B.1.1.7 variants were reportedly recognized by nearly half of the unique spike-specific TCRs. Spike-specific TCR breadth and depth rose significantly after two AZD1222 doses compared with day 0 and with MenACWY recipients. Most participants were white British and females outnumbered males, and the authors suggested that clonal diversity may have been underestimated. Conclusions about previously exposed vaccinees are limited because only six or seven AZD1222 recipients were SARS-CoV-2 seropositive at baseline. Because no day 14 peak-response samples were available, repertoires were characterized only after the peak T cell response. The 56-69-year group was small, and its depth increase did not reach significance, likely because of low power. CD4 TCRs associated with the vaccine covered the entire spike protein, and the dominant responses were in regions 160-218 and 743-854.

The time point label on this specimen signifies: baseline before first vaccination. Vaccinee samples were obtained from the UK trials COV001 and COV002, which included a single-blind randomized controlled phase 2/3 trial of AZD1222 (ChAdOx1 nCoV-19) in healthy adults. For TCRbeta chain sequencing, PBMC samples from trial participants were taken at day 0 and at day 28 after the second dose. About this clone: This receptor's antigen is unknown. No per-base quality is available; no much larger clone lies one base away.

The CDR3 regions of human TCRbeta chains were subjected to immunosequencing. Per the original workflow: Repertoire TCRs were checked for matches against a reference library of SARS-CoV-2-specific TCRs that had been generated using the MIRA antigen-specificity platform. Breadth was defined as the fraction of unique TCRs that were SARS-CoV-2-associated, and depth was defined as the fraction of total T cells that were SARS-CoV-2-associated. Using the MIRA data, each spike-specific TCR was mapped to the spike region that the TCR reacts to and placed in a CD4 or CD8 class. Log10-transformed breadth and depth values were compared by one-way ANOVA with Sidak's multiple comparisons tests. TCRdb stores this immuneACCESS table with in-frame sequences only. Part of the clones is absent; in the studies checked, under half of the shortfall reflects unresolved V genes, and no reason is known for the rest. V and J calls and clone size come straight from that table; D and trimming were deduced from the DNA. This sample gives some 160,000 clones in total; around 90% of them show up just once. Together, the top ten hold less than 5.5% of the sample.

V loses 6 bases, J loses 5 bases, and the germline ends lie 10 bases apart. Spanning cysteine to phenylalanine, the CDR3 consists of 11 amino acids. Left in the record is the CDR3 DNA by itself, 33 bases read in frame from the first base. CDR1 and CDR2 are drawn from the germline V gene (reference sequence): DFQATT, SNEGSKA. The clonotype was recovered from an adult in good health. The V gene is TRBV20-1 and the J gene is TRBJ1-1, with the D gene not confidently named. The starting material was peripheral blood, obtained on day 0 of AZD1222 vaccination. CDR3 region: CSANLGTEAFF. The DNA is TGCAGTGCCAATCTCGGGACTGAAGCTTTCTTT.